The clone carrying this T cell receptor (beta chain) was observed a handful of times. The antigen is unknown. The sample belongs to a study of beta chain features in type 1 diabetes. Study-wide results and caveats: TCRB CDR3s were moderately but significantly shorter in Type 1 diabetes patients in all four CD4+ subsets.

The CDR3 runs 13 residues. V lost 8 bases and J 5 bases, leaving 13 bases between the germline ends. Germline CDR1 and CDR2: MNHNY and SVGAGI (reference sequence). cDNA synthesis used the whole RNA isolate, giving expressed TCRB sequences. Using immunoSEQ multiplex PCR, the repertoire was profiled, and TCRdb retains in-frame clones only, with some absent. The sample has around 150,000 clones, about 8.1% seen once; the top ten hold around 0.5%. The sequenced sample was central memory CD4+ T cells from blood. The TCR comes from a woman aged 18-29 years with type 1 diabetes. This chain links TRBV6-6 with TRBJ1-5, with D maybe TRBD1 (6 bases). CDR3 sequence reads: CASRSYRDQPQHF. The CDR3 DNA follows: TGTGCCAGCCGGTCATACAGGGATCAGCCCCAGCATTTT.